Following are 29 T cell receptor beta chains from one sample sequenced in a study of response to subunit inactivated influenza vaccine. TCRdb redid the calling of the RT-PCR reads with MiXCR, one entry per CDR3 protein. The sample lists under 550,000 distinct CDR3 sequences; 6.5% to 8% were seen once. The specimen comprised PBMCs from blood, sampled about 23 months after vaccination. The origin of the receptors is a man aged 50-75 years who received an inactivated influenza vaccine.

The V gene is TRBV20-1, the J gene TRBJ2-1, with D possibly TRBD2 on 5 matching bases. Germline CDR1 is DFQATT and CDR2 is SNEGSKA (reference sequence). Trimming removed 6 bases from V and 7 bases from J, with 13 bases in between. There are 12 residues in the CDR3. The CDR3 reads CSAPGRGNEQFF. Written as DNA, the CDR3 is TGCAGTGCCCCGGGGAGAGGTAATGAGCAGTTCTTC.

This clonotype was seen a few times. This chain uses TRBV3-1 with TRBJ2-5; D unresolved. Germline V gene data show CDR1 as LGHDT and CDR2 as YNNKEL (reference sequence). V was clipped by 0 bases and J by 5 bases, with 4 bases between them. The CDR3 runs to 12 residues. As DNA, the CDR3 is TGTGCCAGCAGCCAAGACGAGGAGACCCAGTACTTC. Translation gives CASSQDEETQYF.

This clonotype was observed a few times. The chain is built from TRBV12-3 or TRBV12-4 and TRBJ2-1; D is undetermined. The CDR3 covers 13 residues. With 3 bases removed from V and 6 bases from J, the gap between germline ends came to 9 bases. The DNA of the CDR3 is TGTGCCAGCAGTTTGCCCCCACGCAATGAGCAGTTCTTC. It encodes CASSLPPRNEQFF.

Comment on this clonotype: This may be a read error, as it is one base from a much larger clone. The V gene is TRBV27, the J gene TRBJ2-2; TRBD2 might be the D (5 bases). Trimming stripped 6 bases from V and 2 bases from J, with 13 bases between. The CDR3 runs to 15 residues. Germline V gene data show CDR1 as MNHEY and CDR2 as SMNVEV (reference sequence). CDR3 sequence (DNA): TGTGCCAGCAGCCGCCAGGACTCTAACACCGGGGAGCTGTTTTTT. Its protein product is CASSRQDSNTGELFF.

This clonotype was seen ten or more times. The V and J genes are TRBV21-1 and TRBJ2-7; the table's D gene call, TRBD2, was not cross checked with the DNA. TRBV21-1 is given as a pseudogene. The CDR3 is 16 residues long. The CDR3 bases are TGTGCCAGCAGCAAATCTACTAGCGGGAGCACCTACGAGCAGTACTTC. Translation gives CASSKSTSGSTYEQYF.

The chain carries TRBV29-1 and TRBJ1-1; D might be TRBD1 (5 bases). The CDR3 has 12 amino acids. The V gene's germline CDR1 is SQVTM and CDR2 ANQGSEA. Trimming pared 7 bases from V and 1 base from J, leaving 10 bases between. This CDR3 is CSADRQNTEAFF. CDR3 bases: TGCAGCGCAGACAGACAGAACACTGAAGCTTTCTTT.

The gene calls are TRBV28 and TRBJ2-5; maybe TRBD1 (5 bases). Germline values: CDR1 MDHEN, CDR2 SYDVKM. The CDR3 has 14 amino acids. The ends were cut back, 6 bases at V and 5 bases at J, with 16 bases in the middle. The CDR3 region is CASSPIRGSETQYF. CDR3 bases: TGTGCCAGCAGCCCGATAAGGGGTTCGGAGACCCAGTACTTC.

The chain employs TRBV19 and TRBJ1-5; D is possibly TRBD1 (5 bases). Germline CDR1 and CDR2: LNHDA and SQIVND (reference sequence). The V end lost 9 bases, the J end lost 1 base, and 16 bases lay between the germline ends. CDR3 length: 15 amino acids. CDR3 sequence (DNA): TGTGCCAGCACTGACGCAGGGCGCAGCAATCAGCCCCAGCATTTT. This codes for CASTDAGRSNQPQHF. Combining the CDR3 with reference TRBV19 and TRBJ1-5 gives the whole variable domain DGGITQSPKYLFRKEGQNVTLSCEQNLNHDAMYWYRQDPGQGLRLIYYSQIVNDFQKGDIAEGYSVSREKKESFPLTVTSAQKNPTAFYLCASTDAGRSNQPQHFGDGTRLSIL.

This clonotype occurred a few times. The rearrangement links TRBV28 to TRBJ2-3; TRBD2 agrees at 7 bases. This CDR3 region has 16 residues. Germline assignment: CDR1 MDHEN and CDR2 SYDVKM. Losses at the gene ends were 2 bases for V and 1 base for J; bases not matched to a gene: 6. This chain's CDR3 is CASSLIAGFGTDTQYF. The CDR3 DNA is TGTGCCAGCAGTTTAATAGCGGGTTTTGGCACAGATACGCAGTATTTT. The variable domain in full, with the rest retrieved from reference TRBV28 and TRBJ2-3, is DVKVTQSSRYLVKRTGEKVFLECVQDMDHENMFWYRQDPGLGLRLIYFSYDVKMKEKGDIPEGYSVSREKKERFSLILESASTNQTSMYLCASSLIAGFGTDTQYFGPGTRLTVL.

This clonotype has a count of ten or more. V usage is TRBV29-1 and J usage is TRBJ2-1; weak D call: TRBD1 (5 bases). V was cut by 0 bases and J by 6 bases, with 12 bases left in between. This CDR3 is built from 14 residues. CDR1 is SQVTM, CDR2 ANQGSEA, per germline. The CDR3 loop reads CSVEDLTGRNEQFF. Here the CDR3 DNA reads TGCAGCGTTGAAGATCTTACAGGCCGCAATGAGCAGTTCTTC.

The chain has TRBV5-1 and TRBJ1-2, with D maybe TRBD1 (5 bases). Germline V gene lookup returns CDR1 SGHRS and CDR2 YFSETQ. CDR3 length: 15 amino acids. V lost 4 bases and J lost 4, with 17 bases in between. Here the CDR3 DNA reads TGCGCCAGCAGCGATGAACCGACAGACGTCTATGGCTACACCTTC. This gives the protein CASSDEPTDVYGYTF.

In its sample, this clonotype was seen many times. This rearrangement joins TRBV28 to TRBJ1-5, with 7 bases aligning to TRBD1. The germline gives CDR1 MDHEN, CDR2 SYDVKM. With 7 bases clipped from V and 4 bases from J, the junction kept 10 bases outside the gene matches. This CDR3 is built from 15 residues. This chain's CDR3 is CASTRDGTANQPQHF. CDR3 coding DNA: TGTGCCAGCACCCGCGATGGGACAGCGAATCAGCCCCAGCATTTT.

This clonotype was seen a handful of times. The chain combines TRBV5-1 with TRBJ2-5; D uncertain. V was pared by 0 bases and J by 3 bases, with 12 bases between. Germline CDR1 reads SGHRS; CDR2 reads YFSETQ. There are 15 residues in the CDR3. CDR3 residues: CASSLAITIKETQYF. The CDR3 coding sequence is TGCGCCAGCAGCTTGGCCATTACGATTAAAGAGACCCAGTACTTC.

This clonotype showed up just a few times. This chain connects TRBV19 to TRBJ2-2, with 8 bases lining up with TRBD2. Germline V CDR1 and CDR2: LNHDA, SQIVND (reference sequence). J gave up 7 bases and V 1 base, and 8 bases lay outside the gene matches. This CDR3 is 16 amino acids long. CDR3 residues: CASSIVPASGFGELFF. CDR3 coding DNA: TGTGCCAGTAGTATAGTCCCGGCTAGCGGGTTCGGGGAGCTGTTTTTT.

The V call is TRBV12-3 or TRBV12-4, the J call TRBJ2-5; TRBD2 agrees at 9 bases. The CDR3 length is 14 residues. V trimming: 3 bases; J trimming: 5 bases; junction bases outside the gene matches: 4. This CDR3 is CASSFGGGAETQYF. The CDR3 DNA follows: TGTGCCAGCAGTTTTGGCGGGGGGGCCGAGACCCAGTACTTC.

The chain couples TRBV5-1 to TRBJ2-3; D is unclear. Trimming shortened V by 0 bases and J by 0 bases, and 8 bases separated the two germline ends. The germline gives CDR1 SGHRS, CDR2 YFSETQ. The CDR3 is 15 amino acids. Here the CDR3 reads CASSLADLSTDTQYF. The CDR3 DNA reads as TGCGCCAGCAGCTTGGCCGACCTTAGCACAGATACGCAGTATTTT.

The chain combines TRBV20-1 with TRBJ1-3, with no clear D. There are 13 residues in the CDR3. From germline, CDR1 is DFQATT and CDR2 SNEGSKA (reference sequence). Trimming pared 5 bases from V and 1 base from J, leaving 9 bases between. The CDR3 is CSAEHLSGNTIYF. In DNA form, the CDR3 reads TGCAGTGCTGAACACCTATCTGGAAACACCATATATTTT.

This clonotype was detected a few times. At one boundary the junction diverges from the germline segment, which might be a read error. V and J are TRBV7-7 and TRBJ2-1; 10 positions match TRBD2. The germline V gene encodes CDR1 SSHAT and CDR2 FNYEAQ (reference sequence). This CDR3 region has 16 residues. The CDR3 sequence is CASSLETSGELDEQFF. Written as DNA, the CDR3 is TGTGCTAGCAGCTTAGAAACTAGCGGGGAATTGGATGAGCAGTTCTTC.

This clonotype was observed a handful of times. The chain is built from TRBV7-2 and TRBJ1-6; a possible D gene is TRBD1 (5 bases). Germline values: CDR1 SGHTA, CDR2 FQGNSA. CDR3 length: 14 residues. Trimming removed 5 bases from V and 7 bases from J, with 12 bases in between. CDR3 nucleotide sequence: TGTGCCAGCAGCCGTGACAGCGACAATTCACCCCTCCACTTT. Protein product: CASSRDSDNSPLHF.

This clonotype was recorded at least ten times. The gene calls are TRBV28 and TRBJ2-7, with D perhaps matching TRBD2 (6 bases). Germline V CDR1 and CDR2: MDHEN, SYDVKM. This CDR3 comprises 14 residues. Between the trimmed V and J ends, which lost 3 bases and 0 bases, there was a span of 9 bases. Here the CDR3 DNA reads TGTGCCAGCAGTTTCGGGGGACTCTCCTACGAGCAGTACTTC. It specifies CASSFGGLSYEQYF.

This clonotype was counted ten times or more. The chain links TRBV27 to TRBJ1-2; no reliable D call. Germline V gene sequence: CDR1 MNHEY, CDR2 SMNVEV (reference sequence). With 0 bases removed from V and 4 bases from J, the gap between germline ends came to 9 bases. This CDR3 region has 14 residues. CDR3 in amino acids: CASSLSGGAYGYTF. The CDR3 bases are TGTGCCAGCAGTTTATCGGGCGGAGCCTATGGCTACACCTTC.

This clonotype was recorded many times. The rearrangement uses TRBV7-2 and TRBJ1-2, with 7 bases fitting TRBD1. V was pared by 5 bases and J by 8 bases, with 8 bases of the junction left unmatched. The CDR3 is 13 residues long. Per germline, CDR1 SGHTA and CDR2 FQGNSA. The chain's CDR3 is CASSPTGAGGYTF. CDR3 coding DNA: TGTGCCAGCAGCCCTACAGGGGCAGGGGGCTACACCTTC.

Here the CDR3 DNA reads TGTGCCAGCAGTTACTTTGGCCGGGACGGGCAGCCCCAGCATTTT. It codes for CASSYFGRDGQPQHF. The chain links TRBV6-2 or TRBV6-3 to TRBJ1-5, with a possible D match to TRBD1 (5 bases). Germline V CDR1 and CDR2: MNHEY, SVGEGT. V lost 1 base and J 7 bases, leaving 14 bases between the germline ends. The CDR3 loop spans 15 amino acids.

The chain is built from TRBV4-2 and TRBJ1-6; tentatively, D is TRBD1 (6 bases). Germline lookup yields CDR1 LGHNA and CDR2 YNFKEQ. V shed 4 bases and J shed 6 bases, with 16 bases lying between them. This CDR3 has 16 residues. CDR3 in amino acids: CASSRETGGFNSPLHF. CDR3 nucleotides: TGTGCCAGCAGCCGCGAGACAGGAGGATTTAATTCACCCCTCCACTTT.

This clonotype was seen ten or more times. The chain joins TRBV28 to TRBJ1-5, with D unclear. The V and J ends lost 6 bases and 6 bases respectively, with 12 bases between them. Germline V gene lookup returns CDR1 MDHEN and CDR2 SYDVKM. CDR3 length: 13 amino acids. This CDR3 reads CASSGTRGQPQHF. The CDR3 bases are TGTGCCAGCAGCGGAACCCGGGGTCAGCCCCAGCATTTT.

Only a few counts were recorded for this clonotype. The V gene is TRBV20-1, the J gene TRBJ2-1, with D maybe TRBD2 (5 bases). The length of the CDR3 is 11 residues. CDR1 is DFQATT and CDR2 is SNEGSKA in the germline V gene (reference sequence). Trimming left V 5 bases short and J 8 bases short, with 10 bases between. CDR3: CSAALAYEQFF. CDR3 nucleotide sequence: TGCAGTGCTGCCCTAGCCTATGAGCAGTTCTTC.

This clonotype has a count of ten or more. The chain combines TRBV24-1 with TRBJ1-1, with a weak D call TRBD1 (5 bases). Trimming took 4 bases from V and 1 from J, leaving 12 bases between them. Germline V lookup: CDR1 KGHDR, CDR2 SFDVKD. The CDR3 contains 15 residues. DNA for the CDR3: TGTGCCACCAGTGACAATAGGGACGGGAACACTGAAGCTTTCTTT. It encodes CATSDNRDGNTEAFF.

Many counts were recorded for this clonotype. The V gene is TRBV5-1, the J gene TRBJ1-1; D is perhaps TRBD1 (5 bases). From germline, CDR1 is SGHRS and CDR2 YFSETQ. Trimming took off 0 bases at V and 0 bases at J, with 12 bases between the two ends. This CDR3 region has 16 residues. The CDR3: CASSLDLGQMNTEAFF. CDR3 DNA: TGCGCCAGCAGCTTGGATCTCGGACAAATGAACACTGAAGCTTTCTTT.

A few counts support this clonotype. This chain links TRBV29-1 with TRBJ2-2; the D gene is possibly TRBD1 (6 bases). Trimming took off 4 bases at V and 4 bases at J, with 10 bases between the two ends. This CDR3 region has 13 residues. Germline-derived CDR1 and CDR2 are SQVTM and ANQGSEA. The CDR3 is CSVGQGITGELFF. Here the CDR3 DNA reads TGCAGCGTTGGCCAGGGGATCACCGGGGAGCTGTTTTTT.